This TCR beta chain was recorded in a study of cytomegalovirus exposure and HLA in healthy donors listed by TCRdb under 2017. Study-wide context: According to an earlier analysis of 587 of the donors, about 180 million T cells yielded over 90 million unique TCR beta sequences and about 300 Gb of sequence data. Along with the approximately 700-subject first cohort, a separate validation cohort of over a hundred different subjects was used. All discovery cohort repertoires had been generated using a single sequencing platform. Alongside the repertoire data, information on donor age, sex, ethnicity and CMV serostatus was compiled. Of the 350 to 450 genotyped donors, over 80% were placed in the genetic ancestry cluster associated with self-reported Caucasian donors. Genome-wide SNP genotypes for about 60% of the 666 donors were used in a later genetic analysis, which treated that subset as a discovery cohort. The number of donors typed differed by locus, with roughly 629-640 for A, B, C, DRB1 and DQB1, roughly 550 for DQA1, under 610 for DPA1, and 400 to 490 for DPB1. An earlier analysis of several hundred of the donors applied high-throughput TCR beta sequencing to assess whether each TCR beta V gene segment acted as functional or pseudogenic. HLA typing included class I and class II loci at four-digit resolution. The T cell repertoires of 666 subjects were profiled by immunosequencing and related to cytomegalovirus serostatus. About 5 DR-DQ haplotypes were handled as single units for association and clustering, since linkage in the cohort was strong. Among about 390 genotyped donors of the cohort, an average of approximately 250,000 unique TCR beta nucleotide sequences were sequenced per donor, 15% to 20% of them non-productive. To predict cytomegalovirus infection status, the study brought together high-throughput TCR immunosequencing, statistical association of individual TCRs with disease status, and machine learning. In a later analysis, previously published TCR beta repertoires from 666 donors were re-analyzed and high-resolution HLA genotyping was added so that TCR occurrence patterns could be studied. An early release covering just under 650 HLA-typed donors comprised roughly 300 gigabases of sequencing data and roughly 85 million unique TCR sequences. The study was designed to test whether signatures of past pathogen exposure could be identified by cataloging public T cell receptors. Rather than drawing on any new phenotypic data, the later analysis identified candidate immune exposures from TCR beta sequences and the way those sequences occurred across donors.

V trim: 5 bases; J trim: 4 bases; unmatched bases: 14. The CDR3 runs 19 amino acids, cysteine and phenylalanine included. The only DNA kept is the CDR3, 57 bases in frame from the first base. From the germline V gene, CDR1 is SGHTA and CDR2 is FQGNSA. Receptor libraries were prepared by the immunoSEQ multiplex PCR assay. The multiplex PCR relied on a mix of 60 forward primers for TCR Vbeta segments and 13 reverse primers for TCR Jbeta segments. Amplification of the CDR3 region of rearranged TCR beta genes was performed with a multiplex PCR assay on genomic DNA. Amplified TCR beta libraries were sequenced as 87-base-pair reads on the Illumina HiSeq System. Concerning the study's data processing: Across the roughly 700 repertoires, a later analysis counted around 80 million unique TCR beta chains, 9.5 million to 12 million of which were shared by at least two donors. Raw reads were error-corrected and collapsed into unique sequences with a nearest-neighbor algorithm that merged closely related sequences to remove PCR and sequencing errors. V, D and J gene segments were assigned by aligning CDR3 sequences to IMGT reference sequences. Each retained sequence needed at least a six-nucleotide match to both a V gene segment and a J gene segment. Rearrangements were classified as productive when the CDR3 lacked stop codons and remained in frame with V and J, and all other rearrangements were classified as non-productive. CDR3 was defined by IMGT convention, running from the second conserved V-encoded cysteine to the conserved J-encoded phenylalanine. Sequences without an unambiguous match to a single V gene segment were excluded from the earlier analysis of over 500 of the donors. In an earlier analysis of approximately 500 of the donors, a V segment was called functional when productive rearrangements were above 56.7%, and segregating when the standard deviation between donors exceeded 5%. To diagnose cytomegalovirus status from the catalog of TCR beta chain sequences, a statistical classification framework was built. A later analysis assigned V and J genes by comparing TCR nucleotide sequences with IMGT/GENE-DB human TR gene sequences. In a later analysis, CDR3 sequences and most-parsimonious VDJ recombination scenarios were assigned using the TCRdist pipeline. In a later analysis, each TCR beta chain was defined by its CDR3 amino acid sequence together with its V-gene family, and reads without a unique V-gene family were excluded. In a later analysis, fewer than 600 highly shared, low-generation-probability nucleotide sequences were removed to address suspected cross-contamination and a sequencing artifact. A later analysis calculated a clonal expansion index for each public chain from normalized within-repertoire ranks of inferred template counts. In a later analysis, generation probabilities were computed using a VDJ recombination model fitted to out-of-frame rearrangements, and the results were checked against IGoR. In a later analysis, TCR-TCR, TCR-HLA and TCR-CMV co-occurrence was scored with hypergeometric tests, and a repertoire-size bias correction was applied to TCR pairs. A later analysis estimated false discovery rates by permuting HLA or CMV assignments 20 times. A later analysis grouped co-occurring TCRs with DBSCAN, adding TCRdist sequence similarity when clustering within HLA-allele-positive subsets. Repertoires with fewer than 30,000 or more than 120,000 public chains, plus five repertoires with anomalous nucleotide sharing, were excluded from co-occurrence clustering. The table was pulled from immuneACCESS by TCRdb, which kept in-frame rearrangements only. Such tables lose some clones; where checked, under half of the loss comes from unresolved V genes, and the rest has no known cause. V and J calls and clone size follow that table, whereas D and trimming were derived from the DNA. This sample lists 150,000 to 250,000 clones; 82% were detected once. The ten largest clones represent about 0.092% of the sample.

The cohort was made up of hundreds of healthy bone marrow donors. At the time of sampling, every cohort member was nominally healthy, though immune exposures that went unrecorded were likely present. The donor tested CMV seronegative, placing the donor among the approximately 360 seronegative members of the cohort. Every donor gave a peripheral blood sample, and the peripheral blood mononuclear cells from that sample were used for TCR beta sequencing. Genomic DNA extraction from the blood cell samples was performed with the Qiagen DNeasy Blood Extraction Kit. As for this clone: It has no known antigen specificity. No much larger clonotype is one base removed from it; base qualities were not supplied.

Summary of the overall study and its limitations: Because the 87-base-pair reads could not distinguish some IMGT-functional V segments, including TRBV6-2 and TRBV6-3, those segments were excluded. Linkage disequilibrium might explain the correlated functional status among segregating V segments, but an unknown experimental factor could not be excluded. When HLA alleles, especially DR and DQ, strongly co-occurred, attributing TCR associations to individual alleles was difficult. HLA typing was unavailable for some donors at each locus, so association tests used only the typed subset. In a later genetic analysis, fewer N-insertions in productive TCRs were reported among donors in an Asian-associated ancestry cluster than the approximately 710-donor mean. Because counts were too low, roughly 17 rarely observed V segments, including chromosome 9 orphons, were left out of the earlier analysis of some 600 of the donors. In a later analysis, HLA-associated TCR beta chains showed more clonal expansion and lower generation probabilities than non-associated chains that were equally common. Broadly in line with IMGT annotations, most TCR beta V segments showed up in productive rearrangements about 87% or about 30% of the time in an earlier analysis of about 500 of the donors. In a later analysis, several top co-occurrence clusters were reported to appear linked to parvovirus B19, influenza, CMV and Epstein-Barr virus. In this cohort, only TCR beta chains were sequenced, and detectable features were limited by the absence of alpha or paired-chain data. In a later genetic analysis, a missense DCLRE1C variant was associated with V-gene and J-gene trimming of TCR beta chains, and the association was replicated in an independent cohort. In a later analysis, about 17,000 TCR beta sequences were associated with specific HLA alleles at a false discovery rate of 0.05. According to a later analysis, most CMV-associated TCR beta chains appeared to be HLA-restricted, and the HLA associations seemed to be driven largely by CMV exposure. The study listed 150 to 200 TCR beta chains as associated with cytomegalovirus. The authors suggested that the approach could potentially be extended to other disease states and immunological phenotypes. A further reported finding was that TCR beta sequences accurately predicted the HLA-A and HLA-B alleles for most subjects in the first cohort. The classifier was reported to diagnose cytomegalovirus status with high specificity and sensitivity in both the original cohort and the validation cohort. In vitro tests confirmed that a few of the cytomegalovirus-associated TCR beta chains recognize cytomegalovirus antigens. Most TCR sequences were seen in very few donors, while some public TCRs were found in many individuals. A cluster of highly shared sequence variants was judged likely to represent a technical artifact of the sequencing pipeline. According to a later analysis, TCR association rates differed among HLA loci, with DRB1 alleles showing the most associated TCRs and HLA-C alleles showing the fewest. Roughly uniform sequencing depth across donors was assumed in presence/absence analyses, although this assumption may not hold. The only immune exposure information available for the cohort was CMV serostatus.

The receptor was isolated from a boy aged 2 to 9 in good health and CMV-seronegative. The receptor chain draws on TRBV7-2 and TRBJ2-5, with 15 junctional bases fitting TRBD2. Sequences were obtained from PBMCs. The DNA is as follows: TGTGCCAGCAGCCGCCACTGGACTAGCGGGGGGGCCCGAGGAGAGACCCAGTACTTC. Its translation is CASSRHWTSGGARGETQYF.